Each of the 18 T cell receptor beta chains below was sequenced from the same sample in a study of blood T cell repertoires in COVID-19. The table came from immunoSEQ multiplex PCR; TCRdb's copy has only in-frame clones and leaves some out. The sample has 91,000 or so clones; around nine tenths are singletons. The sample was peripheral blood. These receptors originate from a human donor in a cohort sampled during active COVID-19.

The V call is TRBV3-1 (or the pseudogene TRBV3-2), the J call TRBJ2-1, with D perhaps matching TRBD2 (5 bases). CDR3 length: 13 residues. CDR1 is LGHDT, CDR2 YNNKEL, per germline (reference sequence). The ends were cut back, 4 bases at V and 5 bases at J, with 9 bases in the middle. CDR3 loop: CASSLLGNNEQFF. Here the CDR3 DNA reads TGTGCCAGCAGCCTACTAGGAAACAATGAGCAGTTCTTC.

The chain employs TRBV20-1 and TRBJ1-1; 8 bases are a match to TRBD1. Germline-derived CDR1 and CDR2 are DFQATT and SNEGSKA (reference sequence). This CDR3 has 14 residues. V was pared by 3 bases and J by 3 bases, with 6 bases of the junction left unmatched. CDR3 DNA sequence: TGCAGTGCTAGTACCCCAGGGGGCTACACTGAAGCTTTCTTT. Encoded protein: CSASTPGGYTEAFF.

This clone came up once. V is TRBV12-3 or TRBV12-4 and J is TRBJ1-2, with TRBD1 identical over 8 bases. V dropped 7 bases and J dropped 4; count of bases not matched to a gene: 2. The CDR3 contains 12 residues. The CDR3 reads CASNTGGYGYTF. The CDR3 DNA follows: TGTGCCAGCAACACAGGGGGCTATGGCTACACCTTC.

CDR3 nucleotides: TGCGCCAGCAGCTCCGGACTAGCGGGGTTCTCAGATACGCAGTATTTT. Its protein is CASSSGLAGFSDTQYF. The V gene is TRBV5-1, the J gene TRBJ2-3; 12 positions agree with TRBD2. Germline trimming cut 3 bases from V and 4 bases from J; bases unmatched to any gene: 6. The CDR3 sequence is 16 residues long. Per the germline V gene, CDR1 is SGHRS and CDR2 is YFSETQ.

The rearrangement uses TRBV5-1 and TRBJ2-1; TRBD2 is a possible D gene (6 bases). CDR3 size: 14 residues. The germline V gene encodes CDR1 SGHRS and CDR2 YFSETQ. Trimming stripped 7 bases from V and 8 bases from J, with 19 bases between. The CDR3 region is CASGIGSSFDEQFF. The CDR3 coding sequence is TGCGCCAGCGGGATCGGGAGTTCCTTCGATGAGCAGTTCTTC. Drawing the rest from reference TRBV5-1 and TRBJ2-1, the complete variable domain is KAGVTQTPRYLIKTRGQQVTLSCSPISGHRSVSWYQQTPGQGLQFLFEYFSETQRNKGNFPGRFSGRQFSNSRSEMNVSTLELGDSALYLCASGIGSSFDEQFFGPGTRLTVL.

V is TRBV29-1 and J is TRBJ2-2, with 7 bases matching TRBD1. Germline values: CDR1 SQVTM, CDR2 ANQGSEA. Germline trimming cut 6 bases from V and 1 base from J; bases unmatched to any gene: 11. This CDR3 contains 16 residues. The CDR3 DNA sequence: TGCAGCGTCCAAGACGGGACAGCCTTGAACACCGGGGAGCTGTTTTTT. Translation gives CSVQDGTALNTGELFF.

This chain joins TRBV5-4 and TRBJ1-2; D is undetermined. CDR1 is SGHNT and CDR2 is YYREEE in the germline V gene (reference sequence). The ends were cut back, 4 bases at V and 0 bases at J, with 16 bases in the middle. The CDR3 extends over 16 amino acids. The CDR3 sequence is CASSPIMTSANYGYTF. CDR3 sequence (DNA): TGTGCCAGCAGCCCCATTATGACTTCGGCTAACTATGGCTACACCTTC.

This chain uses TRBV5-4 with TRBJ2-1; TRBD2 might be the D (5 bases). The ends were cut back, 5 bases at V and 3 bases at J, with 15 bases in the middle. The CDR3 is 15 amino acids. The V gene's germline CDR1 is SGHNT and CDR2 YYREEE (reference sequence). The CDR3 is CASRSAPADYNEQFF. The CDR3 region has the DNA TGTGCCAGCAGAAGCGCCCCAGCGGACTACAATGAGCAGTTCTTC.

This chain connects TRBV6-5 to TRBJ2-7, with 9 bases lining up with TRBD1. Germline V gene data show CDR1 as MNHEY and CDR2 as SVGAGI. J lost 1 base, V lost 4 bases, and 8 bases had no gene match. The CDR3 runs 16 residues. The CDR3 protein is CASSSQGQGDSYEQYF. The CDR3 nucleotides read TGTGCCAGCAGTTCCCAGGGACAGGGTGATTCCTACGAGCAGTACTTC.

The chain recombines TRBV14 with TRBJ2-5; a weak D match, TRBD1 (5 bases). This CDR3 is built from 17 residues. Trimming removed 2 bases from V and 1 base from J, with 17 bases in between. Germline V gene data show CDR1 as SGHDN and CDR2 as FVKESK. CDR3: CASSQYRDSPSQETQYF. The CDR3 DNA follows: TGTGCCAGCAGCCAATACCGAGACAGCCCGAGCCAAGAGACCCAGTACTTC.

With regard to this clone: The sample has other DNA sequences that encode this CDR3 too. The rearrangement uses TRBV12-5 and TRBJ2-1; 12 bases agree with TRBD2. The germline V gene encodes CDR1 LGHNT and CDR2 FRNRAP. V shed 6 bases, J shed 7 bases, and the junction held 16 bases outside the gene matches. This CDR3 contains 18 residues. CDR3 residues: CASGYQPLTSGGWNEQFF. The DNA of the CDR3 is TGTGCTAGTGGCTACCAACCACTGACTAGCGGGGGCTGGAATGAGCAGTTCTTC.

The V and J genes are TRBV6-2 or TRBV6-3 and TRBJ2-3; D might be TRBD1 (6 bases). The length of the CDR3 is 14 residues. V was clipped by 5 bases and J by 2 bases, with 11 bases between them. From germline, CDR1 is MNHEY and CDR2 SVGEGT. CDR3 sequence (DNA): TGTGCCAGCAGTCCCGGACAGTTCACAGATACGCAGTATTTT. Its protein product is CASSPGQFTDTQYF.

The rearrangement joins TRBV7-2 to TRBJ1-2; 8 bases are a match to TRBD1. Per germline, CDR1 SGHTA and CDR2 FQGNSA. The CDR3 length is 14 residues. Trimming cost V 0 bases and J 7 bases; bases outside gene matches: 4. The CDR3 region is CASSLAAGGVGYTF. The CDR3 DNA is TGTGCCAGCAGCTTAGCGGCAGGGGGCGTTGGCTACACCTTC.

The chain has TRBV5-6 and TRBJ1-6; 8 bases fit TRBD1. The length of the CDR3 is 12 residues. V shed 4 bases, J shed 14 bases, and the junction held 5 bases outside the gene matches. The germline V gene has CDR1 SGHDT and CDR2 YYEEEE. This chain's CDR3 is CASSVRQGSLHF. CDR3 DNA sequence: TGTGCCAGCAGCGTCAGACAGGGGTCCCTCCACTTT.

The rearrangement uses TRBV4-1 and TRBJ1-4, with TRBD1 matching over 8 bases. The germline CDR1 and CDR2 sequences are MGHRA and YSYEKL. CDR3 size: 15 residues. V was clipped by 3 bases and J by 3 bases; unmatched bases: 3. In nucleotides, the CDR3 is TGCGCCAGCAGCCATTACAGGGGGGCTAATGAAAAACTGTTTTTT. Its protein product is CASSHYRGANEKLFF.

This clone was counted a few times. The DNA for the CDR3 is TGTGCCAGCAGCCAAGATTATACAGGGTTGAACGAGCAGTACTTC. It encodes CASSQDYTGLNEQYF. This rearrangement joins TRBV3-1 (or the pseudogene TRBV3-2) to TRBJ2-7; D might be TRBD1 (6 bases). V was trimmed by 0 bases and J by 5 bases, leaving 14 bases between them. CDR3 length: 15 amino acids. Per the germline V gene, CDR1 is LGHDT and CDR2 is YNNKEL (reference sequence).

This chain joins TRBV6-2 or TRBV6-3 and TRBJ1-6; a weak D match, TRBD1 (5 bases). Germline-derived CDR1 and CDR2 are MNHEY and SVGEGT. Trimming cost V 5 bases and J 0 bases, with 11 bases left between them. CDR3 length equals 16 residues. The CDR3 sequence: CASSITGSSYNSPLHF. For the CDR3, the DNA is TGTGCCAGCAGTATAACAGGATCCTCCTATAATTCACCCCTCCACTTT.

The chain links TRBV7-9 to TRBJ2-2; 12 nucleotides agree with TRBD2. Germline CDR1 reads SEHNR; CDR2 reads FQNEAQ (reference sequence). The CDR3 runs 16 residues. Trimming at V came to 5 bases and at J to 6 bases, leaving 7 bases not matched to a gene. The CDR3 sequence is CASSTRLAGAAGELFF. For the CDR3, the DNA is TGTGCCAGCAGCACCCGACTAGCGGGAGCGGCCGGGGAGCTGTTTTTT.